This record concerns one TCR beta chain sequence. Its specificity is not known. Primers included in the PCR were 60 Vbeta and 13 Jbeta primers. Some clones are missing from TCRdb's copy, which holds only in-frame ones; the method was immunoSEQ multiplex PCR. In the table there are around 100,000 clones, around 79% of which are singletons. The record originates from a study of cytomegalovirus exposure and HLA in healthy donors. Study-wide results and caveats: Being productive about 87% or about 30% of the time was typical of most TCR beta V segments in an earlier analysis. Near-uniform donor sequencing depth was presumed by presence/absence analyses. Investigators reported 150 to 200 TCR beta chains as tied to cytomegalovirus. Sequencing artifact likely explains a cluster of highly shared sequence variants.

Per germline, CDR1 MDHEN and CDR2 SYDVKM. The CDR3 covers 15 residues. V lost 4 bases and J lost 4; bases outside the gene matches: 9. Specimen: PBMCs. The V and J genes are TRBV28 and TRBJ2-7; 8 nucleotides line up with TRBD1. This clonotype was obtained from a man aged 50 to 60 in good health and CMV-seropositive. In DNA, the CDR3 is TGTGCCAGCAGTTCGGACAGGGAAAATCGGTACGAGCAGTACTTC. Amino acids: CASSSDRENRYEQYF. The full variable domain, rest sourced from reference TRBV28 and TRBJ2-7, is DVKVTQSSRYLVKRTGEKVFLECVQDMDHENMFWYRQDPGLGLRLIYFSYDVKMKEKGDIPEGYSVSREKKERFSLILESASTNQTSMYLCASSSDRENRYEQYFGPGTRLTVT.